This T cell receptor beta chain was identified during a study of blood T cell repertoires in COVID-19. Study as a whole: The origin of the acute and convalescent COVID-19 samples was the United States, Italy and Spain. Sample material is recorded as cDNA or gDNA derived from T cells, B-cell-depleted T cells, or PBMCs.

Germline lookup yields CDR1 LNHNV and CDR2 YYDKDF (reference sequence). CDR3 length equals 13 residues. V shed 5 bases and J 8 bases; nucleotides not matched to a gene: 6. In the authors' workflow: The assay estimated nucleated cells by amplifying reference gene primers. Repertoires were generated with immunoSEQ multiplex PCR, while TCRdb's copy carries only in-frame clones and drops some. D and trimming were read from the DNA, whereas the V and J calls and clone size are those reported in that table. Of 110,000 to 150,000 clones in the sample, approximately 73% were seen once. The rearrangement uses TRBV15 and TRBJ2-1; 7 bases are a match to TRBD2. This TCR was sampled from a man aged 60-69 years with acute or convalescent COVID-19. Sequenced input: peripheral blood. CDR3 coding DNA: TGTGCCACCAGCTTACAAGCGGGGTATGAGCAGTTCTTC. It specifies CATSLQAGYEQFF.